This T cell receptor (beta chain) was identified during a study of shared clonotypes between healthy human individuals. Trimming cost V 2 bases and J 2 bases, with 13 bases left between them. Germline assignment: CDR1 MNHNS and CDR2 SASEGT. The CDR3 is made up of 15 amino acids. In the sorted-subset replicate PCRs, about 200 ng DNA, 25,000 to 35,000 T cell genomes, was used. TCRdb keeps only in-frame clones here, not all; method: immunoSEQ multiplex PCR. Among roughly 300,000 clones listed, around 70% were seen once. Study results and caveats: Represented diversity, genetic and exposure-history alike, was limited by few donors. Apart from blood, nothing was sampled; tissue repertoires likely differ.

This clone has a handful of counts. Its antigen remains unidentified. This receptor was obtained from a man aged 30 to 45 in good health. The material sequenced was memory CD4+ T cells sorted from blood. The subset denotes: CD45RA-negative fraction. This rearrangement joins TRBV6-1 to TRBJ2-7; tentatively, D is TRBD1 (6 bases). The CDR3 region has the DNA TGTGCCAGCAGTGAATTTCCAGGGGTGACCTACGAGCAGTACTTC. As protein: CASSEFPGVTYEQYF.